What follows are 13 T cell receptor beta chains derived from one specimen sequenced in a study of radiation and T cells in renal cell carcinoma. Generated by immunoSEQ multiplex PCR, the TCRdb table keeps only in-frame clones and is missing some. The sample consists of over 60,000 clones, less than 85% of them appearing once. As to time point: blood 4 weeks post-SBRT, at nephrectomy. Treatment in this sample: 15 Gy SBRT to primary tumor, nephrectomy 4 weeks later. The specimen was blood, collected from a patient whose treatment included radiotherapy and nephrectomy. All receptors derive from a woman aged 60 to 75 with renal cell carcinoma.

The chain carries TRBV5-4 and TRBJ1-1; D unresolved. V lost 0 bases and J lost 2, with 14 bases in between. Looked up from germline, CDR1 is SGHNT and CDR2 is YYREEE (reference sequence). The CDR3 spans 16 residues. In nucleotides, the CDR3 is TGTGCCAGCAGCTTGGGCGGAGCCCCGGGCAACACTGAAGCTTTCTTT. Protein sequence: CASSLGGAPGNTEAFF.

This chain connects TRBV6-6 to TRBJ1-6; the match to TRBD1 covers 9 bases. The CDR3 length is 15 residues. The J segment lost 7 bases and the V segment lost 6 bases, leaving 7 bases of the junction unmatched. Per the germline V gene, CDR1 is MNHNY and CDR2 is SVGAGI (reference sequence). The CDR3 here is CASSIGTGKNSPLHF. CDR3 in DNA: TGTGCCAGCAGCATCGGGACAGGGAAAAATTCACCCCTCCACTTT.

V usage is TRBV30 and J usage is TRBJ1-3; D not certain. The length of the CDR3 is 14 residues. The V gene's germline CDR1 is GTSNPN and CDR2 SVGIG (reference sequence). V was pared by 5 bases and J by 0 bases, with 11 bases between. The CDR3 DNA sequence: TGTGCCTGGGGAATTCCCTCCTCTGGAAACACCATATATTTT. Translated: CAWGIPSSGNTIYF. Variable domain in full (rest from reference TRBV30 and TRBJ1-3): SQTIHQWPATLVQPVGSPLSLECTVEGTSNPNLYWYRQAAGRGLQLLFYSVGIGQISSEVPQNLSASRPQDRQFILSSKKLLLSDSGFYLCAWGIPSSGNTIYFGEGSWLTVV.

This chain links TRBV6-5 with TRBJ1-6, with 8 bases fitting TRBD1. V lost 6 bases, J lost 9 bases, and 4 bases stayed unmatched. Germline values: CDR1 MNHEY, CDR2 SVGAGI. CDR3 length: 13 amino acids. CDR3 in amino acids: CASRTGVGSPLHF. The DNA of the CDR3 is TGTGCCAGCAGGACAGGGGTTGGTTCACCCCTCCACTTT.

This clone showed up just once. The V gene is TRBV6-1, the J gene TRBJ2-6, with D maybe TRBD2 (6 bases). The CDR3 is 16 residues long. V lost 1 base, J lost 4 bases, and 11 bases lay in between. Per the germline V gene, CDR1 is MNHNS and CDR2 is SASEGT. CDR3: CASSEEGRRGANVLTF. The DNA for the CDR3 is TGTGCCAGCAGTGAAGAAGGGAGGCGGGGGGCCAACGTCCTGACTTTC.

In its sample, this clone is medium-sized. The chain is built from TRBV9 and TRBJ1-4; 8 bases line up with TRBD1. The CDR3 sequence is 14 residues long. Germline CDR1 reads SGDLS; CDR2 reads YYNGEE. J gave up 9 bases and V 3 bases, and 7 bases lay outside the gene matches. CDR3 sequence: CASSAGTGRKKLFF. CDR3 bases: TGTGCCAGCAGCGCCGGGACAGGACGTAAAAAACTGTTTTTT.

The V gene is TRBV28, the J gene TRBJ1-5; the D is unclear. Deletions cut 6 bases from V and 0 bases from J, with 24 bases between. The CDR3 runs to 19 residues. In germline, CDR1 is MDHEN, CDR2 SYDVKM. The CDR3 DNA sequence: TGTGCCAGCAGCTCAACGATACGAAGACGGGTTTATAGCAATCAGCCCCAGCATTTT. Encoded protein: CASSSTIRRRVYSNQPQHF.

The genes are TRBV27 and TRBJ2-7; D remains unclear. The CDR3 covers 12 residues. The germline V gene encodes CDR1 MNHEY and CDR2 SMNVEV (reference sequence). V lost 3 bases, J lost 5 bases, and 8 bases lay in between. The CDR3 coding sequence is TGTGCCAGCAGTTTGCCCAACAACGAGCAGTACTTC. Translating gives CASSLPNNEQYF.

The chain joins TRBV7-3 to TRBJ2-1; TRBD2 agrees at 7 bases. This CDR3 is 14 amino acids long. Germline V CDR1 and CDR2: SGHTA, FQGTGA. J lost 5 bases, V lost 2 bases, and 3 bases had no gene match. CDR3 DNA sequence: TGTGCCAGCAGCTTAGCTAGCGGCAACAATGAGCAGTTCTTC. Translation: CASSLASGNNEQFF.

J is TRBJ1-5 and V is TRBV4-1; 8 bases are shared with TRBD1. From germline, CDR1 is MGHRA and CDR2 YSYEKL. This CDR3 comprises 14 residues. Unmatched junction bases numbered 6, after V lost 4 bases and J lost 7 bases. The CDR3 coding sequence is TGCGCCAGCAGCCCAGGACAGGGAAACCAGCCCCAGCATTTT. Protein product: CASSPGQGNQPQHF.

The chain employs TRBV30 and TRBJ2-5; 7 bases are a match to TRBD2. V gave up 5 bases and J gave up 4 bases; unmatched junction bases: 7. Per germline, CDR1 GTSNPN and CDR2 SVGIG (reference sequence). This CDR3 spans 13 amino acids. CDR3 sequence reads: CAWGGGSRETQYF. The DNA of the CDR3 is TGTGCCTGGGGGGGAGGGAGTCGAGAGACCCAGTACTTC. Full variable domain (remainder filled in from reference TRBV30 and TRBJ2-5): SQTIHQWPATLVQPVGSPLSLECTVEGTSNPNLYWYRQAAGRGLQLLFYSVGIGQISSEVPQNLSASRPQDRQFILSSKKLLLSDSGFYLCAWGGGSRETQYFGPGTRLLVL.

V usage is TRBV5-6 and J usage is TRBJ1-4; TRBD1 matches at 10 bases. Germline-derived CDR1 and CDR2 are SGHDT and YYEEEE. The CDR3 runs 16 residues. V gave up 3 bases and J gave up 3 bases; unmatched junction bases: 5. The CDR3 region has the DNA TGTGCCAGCAGCTCGGGACAGGGGAGAGCTAATGAAAAACTGTTTTTT. The encoded protein is CASSSGQGRANEKLFF.

The chain links TRBV7-8 to TRBJ2-7, with D possibly being TRBD2 (5 bases). Trimming pared 6 bases from V and 0 bases from J, leaving 15 bases between. The germline V gene encodes CDR1 SGHVS and CDR2 FQNEAQ. CDR3 length: 15 residues. In DNA form, the CDR3 reads TGTGCCAGCAGGCCAGACTATTTGGCCTCCTACGAGCAGTACTTC. This codes for CASRPDYLASYEQYF.